Described below is a single T cell receptor beta chain sequence and its context. Its antigen remains unidentified. In the PCR, 60 Vbeta and 13 Jbeta primers were used. TCRdb's table, derived via immunoSEQ multiplex PCR, lists solely in-frame clones and lacks some. The ten most abundant clones cover roughly 0.89% of a sample with 200,000 to 250,000 clones. This record comes from a study of cytomegalovirus exposure and HLA in healthy donors. Study-level points and caveats: It emerged from a later analysis that several of the most significant clusters appeared to be linked to common viral pathogens. Association of a missense DCLRE1C variant with TCR beta V- and J-gene trimming was reported in a later analysis. One later analysis reportedly identified an Asian-associated ancestry cluster that showed fewer N-insertions than the roughly 600-donor mean.

V dropped 1 base and J dropped 0; count of bases not matched to a gene: 13. Germline values: CDR1 SGHRS, CDR2 YFSETQ. The CDR3 covers 18 residues. The V and J genes are TRBV5-1 and TRBJ2-7, with 7 positions matching TRBD1. Specimen: PBMCs. The sequence was collected from a woman aged 25 to 45 in good health and CMV-seropositive. The DNA of the CDR3 is TGCGCCAGCAGCTTGTCGGACTTTAGGGGGCGCCGCTCCTACGAGCAGTACTTC. Protein product: CASSLSDFRGRRSYEQYF.